The clone carrying this TCR beta chain appeared many times. Its specificity is not known. The data were obtained in a study of T-cell memory formation after mild COVID-19. Broader study findings: Second-wave clones with a day 37 peak had unconfirmed SARS-CoV-2 specificity.

Each CDR3 protein gets one entry after TCRdb re-called the 5' RACE reads with MiXCR. The sample yields approximately 150,000 distinct CDR3 sequences, 5.5% to 7% seen once. The CDR3 spans 13 residues. The germline gives CDR1 DFQATT, CDR2 SNEGSKA (reference sequence). Trimming removed 1 base at V and 5 bases at J, with 12 bases between. The sample comprised PBMCs or a T cell subset sorted from them (not recorded which). This chain connects TRBV20-1 to TRBJ2-7; tentatively, D is TRBD1 or TRBD2 (5 bases each). The TCR was taken from an adult woman who had mild COVID-19 (a few samples of this study predate the infection). Cell type and time point are not known. The CDR3: CSARAGPGDEQYF. The CDR3 DNA sequence: TGCAGTGCTAGAGCGGGGCCCGGCGACGAGCAGTACTTC.